This T cell receptor beta chain was obtained from a study of T cell responses to AZD1222 COVID-19 vaccine. Assay: immunoSEQ multiplex PCR; the TCRdb copy retains only in-frame clones and omits some. The sample contains roughly 93,000 clones, around 85% of which appear only once. Study-wide points: Spike-specific TCR breadth and depth both grew after two AZD1222 doses. White British people made up most donors, females outnumbered males, and clonal diversity was possibly underestimated. Without day 14 samples, only post-peak T cell repertoires were studied.

Concerning this clone itself: Its matching antigen is unknown.

The sequences come from peripheral blood, collected on day 0 of AZD1222 vaccination. This TCR derives from an adult in good health.

For the CDR3, the DNA is TGTGCCAGCAGTCCGGGGACAGGGGACGGCTACACCTTC. Translated: CASSPGTGDGYTF. V is TRBV12-3 or TRBV12-4 and J is TRBJ1-2, with 10 bases matching TRBD1. V shed 5 bases, J shed 8 bases, and the junction held 5 bases outside the gene matches. This CDR3 comprises 13 residues.